This TCR beta chain is from a study of cytomegalovirus exposure and HLA in healthy donors. As for the study in general: For the approximately 400 genotyped donors, approximately 82% fell within the Caucasian-associated ancestry cluster.

The CDR3 totals 17 residues. CDR1 is KGHSH and CDR2 is LQKENI in the germline V gene. J lost 2 bases, V lost 3 bases, and 11 bases had no gene match. A multiplex PCR was run with 60 Vbeta primers and 13 Jbeta primers. Using immunoSEQ multiplex PCR, the repertoire was profiled, and TCRdb retains in-frame clones only, with some absent. The table records around 120,000 clones, over 75% of them present only once. Study-level findings and limits: About 87% or about 30% of the time was how often most TCR beta V segments were productive, according to an earlier analysis. One cluster of highly shared sequence variants probably arose as a sequencing artifact.

On this clone: Antigen specificity is unknown.

This chain connects TRBV18 to TRBJ2-7; 9 bases are a match to TRBD2. Sequencing was done on a sample of PBMCs. This receptor was obtained from a boy aged 5 to 17 in good health and CMV-seronegative. The CDR3 here is CASSPRLAGAETYEQYF. The CDR3 nucleotides are TGTGCCAGCTCACCTAGGTTAGCGGGGGCTGAGACCTACGAGCAGTACTTC. Combining the CDR3 with reference TRBV18 and TRBJ2-7 gives the whole variable domain NAGVMQNPRHLVRRRGQEARLRCSPMKGHSHVYWYRQLPEEGLKFMVYLQKENIIDESGMPKERFSAEFPKEGPSILRIQQVVRGDSAAYFCASSPRLAGAETYEQYFGPGTRLTVT.